Given below is one T cell receptor (beta chain) in context. These data come from a study of radiotherapy plus CTLA-4 blockade in lung cancer. Focal radiation with ipilimumab CTLA-4 blockade was given to patients with chemo-refractory metastatic non-small-cell lung cancer. Profiling relied on immunoSEQ multiplex PCR, and the TCRdb table lists in-frame clones only, not all of them. In the table there are approximately 100,000 clones, more than 75% of which are singletons. The CDR3 has 14 residues. Germline CDR1 and CDR2: SNHLY and FYNNEI. This clonotype was sampled from a human donor with non-small cell lung cancer who had a partial response to radiotherapy plus ipilimumab. The V call is TRBV2, the J call TRBJ2-5; 8 bases are shared with TRBD1. Sequenced here: peripheral blood, sampled from a patient treated with radiotherapy plus ipilimumab. The DNA for the CDR3 is TGTGCGAGCTCCCGAACAGGGGGACCAGAGACCCAGTACTTC. Translated, it gives CASSRTGGPETQYF.